The entry below describes one TCR beta chain. This clone was observed once. Its antigen remains undetermined. Per-base quality was not reported, and no clone a single base away is much larger than it. The immunoSEQ Assay, a bias-controlled multiplex PCR, was used to amplify TCRbeta CDR3 regions from genomic DNA. The original methods were these. The number of nucleated cells in each sample was estimated from the amplification of reference gene primers within the assay. To quantify the absolute abundance of each unique TCRbeta CDR3 rearrangement, sequence reads were collapsed and filtered. For each sample, productive Simpson clonality was calculated as the square root of Simpson's diversity index across productive rearrangements. TCRdb retrieved this table from immuneACCESS and kept in-frame rearrangements only. Not all clones are present; in checked studies, unresolved V genes account for under half, and no reason is known for the remainder. That table gives V, J and clone size, and the DNA gave D and trimming. Counted in this sample were some 200,000 clones; about 93% of them appeared once. The ten largest clonotypes hold around 0.53% of the sample.

The data belong to a study of blood T cell repertoires in COVID-19 (dated by TCRdb to about 2020). Study-wide context: The collaborator samples originated in the United States, Italy and Spain and spanned the acute and convalescent phases of COVID-19. The prospective study material was composed of cDNA or gDNA derived from T cells, B-cell-depleted T cells, or PBMCs. The dataset comprised deeply sampled blood TCRbeta repertoires from subjects exposed to, actively infected with, or recovered from COVID-19. The repertoires were released in a freely available public database intended as a resource for research on the immune response to SARS-CoV-2. Samples came from the ongoing ImmuneRACE study (first 160 participants) plus 1,254 subjects from 6 global collaborators. A de-identified subject ID, COVID-19 status, age in years and sex were almost always included in the sample metadata. Where available, HLA class I and class II types were taken from metadata supplied by the sample provider and were not determined by assay-based typing.

Reading the germline V gene (reference sequence) gives CDR1 MNHEY and CDR2 SMNVEV. The cysteine opens and the phenylalanine closes a CDR3 of 15 amino acids. Only CDR3 DNA is held: 45 bases, read in frame from base 1. V has 3 bases trimmed and J has 4 bases trimmed; junction bases matching no gene number 8. Broader findings and caveats from the paper: How much clinical and demographic metadata was included differed by source and by participant, and the metadata was provided uncurated.

Each collaborating institution followed its own protocols to collect whole blood in K2EDTA tubes. For TCRbeta analysis, collaborators shipped samples in one of three forms: frozen whole blood, isolated PBMCs, or DNA extracted from either of those sample types. The chain links TRBV27 with TRBJ2-5, with 7 bases aligning to TRBD2. The source is a man in his fifties or sixties with acute or convalescent COVID-19. The sequencing sample was made of peripheral blood. The CDR3 protein sequence reads: CASSLLRGGPETQYF. The nucleotides are TGTGCCAGCAGTTTGTTGAGGGGAGGGCCAGAGACCCAGTACTTC.